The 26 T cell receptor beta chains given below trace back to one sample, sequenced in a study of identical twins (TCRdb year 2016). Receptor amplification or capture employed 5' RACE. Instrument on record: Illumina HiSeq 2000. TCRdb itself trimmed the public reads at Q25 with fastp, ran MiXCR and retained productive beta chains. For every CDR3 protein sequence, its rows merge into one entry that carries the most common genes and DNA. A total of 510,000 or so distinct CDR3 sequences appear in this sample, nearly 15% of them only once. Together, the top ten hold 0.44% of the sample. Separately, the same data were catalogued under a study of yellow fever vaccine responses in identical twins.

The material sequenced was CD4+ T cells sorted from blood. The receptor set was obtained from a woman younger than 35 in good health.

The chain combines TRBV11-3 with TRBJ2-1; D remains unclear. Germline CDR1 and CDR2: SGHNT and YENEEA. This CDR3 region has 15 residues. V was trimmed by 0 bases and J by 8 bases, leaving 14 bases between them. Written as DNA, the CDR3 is TGTGCCAGCAGCTTAGATGACCTCCGTGACCATGAGCAGTTCTTC. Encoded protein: CASSLDDLRDHEQFF.

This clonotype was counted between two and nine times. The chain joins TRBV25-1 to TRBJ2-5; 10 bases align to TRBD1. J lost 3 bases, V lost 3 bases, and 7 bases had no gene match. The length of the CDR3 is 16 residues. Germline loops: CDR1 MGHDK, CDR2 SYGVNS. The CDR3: CASSERPGQGKETQYF. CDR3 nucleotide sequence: TGTGCCAGCAGTGAGAGGCCGGGACAGGGGAAAGAGACCCAGTACTTC.

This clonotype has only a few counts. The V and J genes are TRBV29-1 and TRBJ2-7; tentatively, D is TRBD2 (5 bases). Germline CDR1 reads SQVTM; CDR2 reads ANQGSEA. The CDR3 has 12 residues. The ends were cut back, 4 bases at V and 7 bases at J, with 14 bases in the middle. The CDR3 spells CSVATSLAEQYF. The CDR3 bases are TGCAGCGTTGCGACGAGTCTAGCAGAGCAGTACTTC.

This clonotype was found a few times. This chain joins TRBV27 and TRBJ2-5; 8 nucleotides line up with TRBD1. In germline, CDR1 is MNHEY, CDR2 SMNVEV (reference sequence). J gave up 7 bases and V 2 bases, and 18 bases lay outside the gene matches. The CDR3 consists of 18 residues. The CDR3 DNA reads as TGTGCCAGCAGTTTAAGGGGTCCGGGACAGGATTTTAAGAGGACCCAGTACTTC. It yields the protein CASSLRGPGQDFKRTQYF.

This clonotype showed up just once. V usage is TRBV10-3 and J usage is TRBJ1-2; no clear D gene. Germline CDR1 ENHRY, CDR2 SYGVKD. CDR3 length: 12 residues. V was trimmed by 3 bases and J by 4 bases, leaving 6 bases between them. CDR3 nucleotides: TGTGCCATCAGTGAATTCGTCTATGGCTACACCTTC. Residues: CAISEFVYGYTF.

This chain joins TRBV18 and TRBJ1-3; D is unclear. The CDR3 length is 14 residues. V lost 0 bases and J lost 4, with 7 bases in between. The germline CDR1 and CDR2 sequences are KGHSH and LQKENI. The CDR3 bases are TGTGCCAGCTCACCACCGATGAGGGGAAACACCATATATTTT. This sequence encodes CASSPPMRGNTIYF.

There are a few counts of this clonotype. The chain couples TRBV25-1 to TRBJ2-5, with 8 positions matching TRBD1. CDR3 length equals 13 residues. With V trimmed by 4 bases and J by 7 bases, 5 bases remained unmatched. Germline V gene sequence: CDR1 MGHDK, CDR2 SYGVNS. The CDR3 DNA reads TGTGCCAGCAGTGCGGACAGGGCTGGGACCCAGTACTTC. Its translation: CASSADRAGTQYF.

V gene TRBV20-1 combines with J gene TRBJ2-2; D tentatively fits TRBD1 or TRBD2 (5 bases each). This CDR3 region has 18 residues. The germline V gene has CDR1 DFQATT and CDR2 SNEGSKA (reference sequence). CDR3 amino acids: CCARDLSSVAGSTGELFF. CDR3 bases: TGCTGCGCTAGAGATCTCTCATCGGTAGCAGGGAGCACCGGGGAGCTGTTTTTT.

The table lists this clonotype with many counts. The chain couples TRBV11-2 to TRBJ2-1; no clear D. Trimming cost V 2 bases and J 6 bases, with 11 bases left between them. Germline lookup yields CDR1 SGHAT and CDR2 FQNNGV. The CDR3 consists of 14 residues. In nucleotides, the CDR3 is TGTGCCAGCAGCTTATCCCGGGTTTTCAATGAGCAGTTCTTC. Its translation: CASSLSRVFNEQFF.

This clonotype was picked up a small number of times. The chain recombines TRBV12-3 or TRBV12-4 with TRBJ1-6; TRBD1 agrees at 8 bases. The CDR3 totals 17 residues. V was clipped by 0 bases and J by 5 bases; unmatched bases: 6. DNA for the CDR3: TGTGCCAGCAGTTTAGCGAACAGGGGGGATGATAATTCACCCCTCCACTTT. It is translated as CASSLANRGDDNSPLHF.

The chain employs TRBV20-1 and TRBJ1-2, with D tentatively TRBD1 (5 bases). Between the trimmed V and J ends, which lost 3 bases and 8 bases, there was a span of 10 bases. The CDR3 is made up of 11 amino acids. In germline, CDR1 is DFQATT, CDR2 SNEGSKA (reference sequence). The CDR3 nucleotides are TGCAGTGCTAGTAGGGGCGGGGGCTACACCTTC. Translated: CSASRGGGYTF.

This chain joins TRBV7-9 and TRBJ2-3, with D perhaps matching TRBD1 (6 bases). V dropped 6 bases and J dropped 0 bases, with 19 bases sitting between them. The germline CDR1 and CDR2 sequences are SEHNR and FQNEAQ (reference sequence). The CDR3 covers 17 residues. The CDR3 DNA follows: TGTGCCAGCAGACCCAAAGCCGGGACATCGAGCACAGATACGCAGTATTTT. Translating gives CASRPKAGTSSTDTQYF.

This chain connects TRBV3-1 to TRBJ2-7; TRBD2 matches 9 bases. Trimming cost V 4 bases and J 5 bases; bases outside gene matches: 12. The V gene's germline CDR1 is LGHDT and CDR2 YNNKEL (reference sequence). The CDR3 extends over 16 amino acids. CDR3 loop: CASSPPSGTRGHEQYF. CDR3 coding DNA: TGTGCCAGCAGCCCCCCTAGCGGGACTCGAGGCCACGAGCAGTACTTC.

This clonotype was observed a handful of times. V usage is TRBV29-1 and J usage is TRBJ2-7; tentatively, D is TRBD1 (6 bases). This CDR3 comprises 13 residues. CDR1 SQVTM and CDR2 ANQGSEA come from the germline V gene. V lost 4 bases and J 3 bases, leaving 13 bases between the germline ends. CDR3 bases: TGCAGCGTTGCTCGGACAGCTAACTACGAGCAGTACTTC. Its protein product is CSVARTANYEQYF.

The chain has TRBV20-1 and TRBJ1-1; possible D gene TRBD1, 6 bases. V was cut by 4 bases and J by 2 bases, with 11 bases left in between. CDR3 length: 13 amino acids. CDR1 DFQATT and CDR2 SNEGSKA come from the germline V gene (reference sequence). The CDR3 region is CSAIIGGNTEAFF. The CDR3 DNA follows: TGCAGTGCTATTATTGGGGGCAACACTGAAGCTTTCTTT.

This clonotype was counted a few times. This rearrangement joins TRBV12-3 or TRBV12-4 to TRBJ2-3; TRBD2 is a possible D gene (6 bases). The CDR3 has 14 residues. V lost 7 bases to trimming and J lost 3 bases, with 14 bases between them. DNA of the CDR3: TGTGCCAGCACCGCGGCGGGGCTGACAGATACGCAGTATTTT. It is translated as CASTAAGLTDTQYF.

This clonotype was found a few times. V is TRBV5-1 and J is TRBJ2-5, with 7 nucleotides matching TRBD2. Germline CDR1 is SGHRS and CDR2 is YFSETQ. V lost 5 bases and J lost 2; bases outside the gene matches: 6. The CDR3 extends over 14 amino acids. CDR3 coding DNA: TGCGCCAGCAGTCGGCAGCGGGAACAAGAGACCCAGTACTTC. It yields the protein CASSRQREQETQYF.

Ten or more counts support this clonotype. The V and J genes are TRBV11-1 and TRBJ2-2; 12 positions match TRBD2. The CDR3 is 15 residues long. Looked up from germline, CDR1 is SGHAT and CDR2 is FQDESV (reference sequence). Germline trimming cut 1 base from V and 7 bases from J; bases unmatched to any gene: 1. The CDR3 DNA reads TGTGCCAGCAGCTTAGAGACTAGCGGGAGCGGGGAGCTGTTTTTT. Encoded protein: CASSLETSGSGELFF.

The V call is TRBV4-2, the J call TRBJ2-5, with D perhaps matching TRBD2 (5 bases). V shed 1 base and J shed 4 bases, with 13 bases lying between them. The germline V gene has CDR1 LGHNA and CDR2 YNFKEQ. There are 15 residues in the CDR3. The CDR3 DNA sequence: TGTGCCAGCAGCCAAGCATCGGAGGTCGGAGAGACCCAGTACTTC. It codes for CASSQASEVGETQYF.

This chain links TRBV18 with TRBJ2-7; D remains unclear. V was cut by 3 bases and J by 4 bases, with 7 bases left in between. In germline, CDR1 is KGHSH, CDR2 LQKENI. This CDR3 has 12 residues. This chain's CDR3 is CASSPSWYEQYF. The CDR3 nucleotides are TGTGCCAGCTCACCCTCCTGGTACGAGCAGTACTTC.

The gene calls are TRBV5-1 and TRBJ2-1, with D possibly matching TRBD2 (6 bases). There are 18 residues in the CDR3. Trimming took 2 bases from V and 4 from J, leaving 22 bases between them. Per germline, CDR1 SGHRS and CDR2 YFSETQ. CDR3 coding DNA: TGCGCCAGCAGCTTCAATCCCCCGCGGGGTACGGCGTACAATGAGCAGTTCTTC. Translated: CASSFNPPRGTAYNEQFF.

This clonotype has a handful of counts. This chain's CDR3 is CASTPRYYEQYF. Here the CDR3 DNA reads TGTGCCAGCACCCCCCGGTACTACGAGCAGTACTTC. The gene calls are TRBV7-3 and TRBJ2-7; D is unresolved. V dropped 7 bases and J dropped 3 bases, with 10 bases sitting between them. CDR1 is SGHTA and CDR2 is FQGTGA in the germline V gene. The CDR3 consists of 12 residues.

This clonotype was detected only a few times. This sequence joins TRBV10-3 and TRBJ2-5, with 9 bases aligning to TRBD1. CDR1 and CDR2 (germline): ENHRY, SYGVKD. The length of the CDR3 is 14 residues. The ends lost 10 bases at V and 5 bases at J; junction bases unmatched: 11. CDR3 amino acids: CATRGQGRKETQYF. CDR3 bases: TGTGCCACCAGGGGACAGGGAAGGAAGGAGACCCAGTACTTC.

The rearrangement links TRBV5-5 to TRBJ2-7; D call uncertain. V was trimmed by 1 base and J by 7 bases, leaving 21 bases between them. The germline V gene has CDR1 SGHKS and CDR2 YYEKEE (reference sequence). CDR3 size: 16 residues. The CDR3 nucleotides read TGTGCCAGCAGCTTGAAGTCCGACAACTCCCGAGAGGAGCAGTACTTC. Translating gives CASSLKSDNSREEQYF.

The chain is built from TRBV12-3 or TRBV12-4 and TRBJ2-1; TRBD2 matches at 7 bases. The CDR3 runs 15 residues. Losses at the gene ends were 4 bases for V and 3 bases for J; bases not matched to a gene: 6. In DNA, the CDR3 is TGTGCCAGCAGTTGGGCCAAGCGGGACTACAATGAGCAGTTCTTC. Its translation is CASSWAKRDYNEQFF.

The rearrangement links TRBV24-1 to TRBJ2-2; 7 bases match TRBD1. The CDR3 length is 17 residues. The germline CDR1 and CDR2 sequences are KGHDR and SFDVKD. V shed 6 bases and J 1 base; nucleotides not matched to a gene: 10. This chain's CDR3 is CATSIGGQVKNTGELFF. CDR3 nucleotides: TGTGCCACCAGTATAGGAGGACAGGTGAAGAACACCGGGGAGCTGTTTTTT.